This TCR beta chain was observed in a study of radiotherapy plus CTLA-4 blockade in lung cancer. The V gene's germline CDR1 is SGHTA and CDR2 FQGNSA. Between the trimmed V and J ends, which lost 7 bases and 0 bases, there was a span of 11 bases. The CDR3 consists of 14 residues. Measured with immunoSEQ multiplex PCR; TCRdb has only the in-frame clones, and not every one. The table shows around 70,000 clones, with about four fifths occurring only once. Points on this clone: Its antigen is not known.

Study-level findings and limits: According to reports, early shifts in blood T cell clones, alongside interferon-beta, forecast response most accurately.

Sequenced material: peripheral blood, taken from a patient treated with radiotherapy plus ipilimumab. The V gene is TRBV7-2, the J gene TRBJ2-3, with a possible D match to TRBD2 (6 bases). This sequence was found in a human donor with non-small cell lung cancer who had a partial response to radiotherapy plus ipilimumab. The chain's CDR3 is CASTGRVSTDTQYF. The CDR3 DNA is TGTGCCAGCACCGGGAGAGTAAGCACAGATACGCAGTATTTT.